This entry is about one T cell receptor (beta chain). Its specificity is not known. The CDR3 is made up of 14 amino acids. The germline CDR1 and CDR2 sequences are SNHLY and FYNNEI. Trimming shortened V by 7 bases and J by 3 bases, and 12 bases separated the two germline ends. The table came from immunoSEQ multiplex PCR; TCRdb's copy has only in-frame clones and leaves some out. The sample lists approximately 84,000 clones; roughly 85% were seen once. This sample is drawn from a study of OX40 agonist ivuxolimab in advanced cancers. Looking at the study overall: With a range of roughly 23 to 90, age averaged 60 years, and around 80% were male. Earlier anti-PD-1, anti-PD-L1 or anti-CTLA-4 therapy was permitted; roughly 40% had received some.

Study-wide points: Relative to CD4+, CD8+ T cells held more expanded clones on average. Low normalized T-cell clonal expansion also characterized some of the nonresponders.

This sample comprised CD4+ or CD8+ T cells sorted from blood, obtained in a trial of the OX40 agonist ivuxolimab. The chain carries TRBV2 and TRBJ1-4; D uncertain. This clonotype was obtained from an adult with an advanced solid tumor such as melanoma, head and neck, liver or kidney cancer. The CDR3 region is CASMDRSANEKLFF. The CDR3 DNA reads TGTGCCAGCATGGACCGCTCCGCTAATGAAAAACTGTTTTTT. The entire variable domain, with the rest obtained from reference TRBV2 and TRBJ1-4, is as follows: EPEVTQTPSHQVTQMGQEVILRCVPISNHLYFYWYRQILGQKVEFLVSFYNNEISEKSEIFDDQFSVERPDGSNFTLKIRSTKLEDSAMYFCASMDRSANEKLFFGSGTQLSVL.